This T cell receptor beta chain was retrieved from a study of immune evolution from preneoplasia to lung adenocarcinoma. Study-level results: Later-stage lesions seemingly showed higher T cell density and diversity than normal lung. Normal lung had the highest top T cell clone frequencies.

Some clones are missing from TCRdb's copy, which holds only in-frame ones; the method was immunoSEQ multiplex PCR. Among roughly 5,300 clones, about 86% were seen once, and the ten largest hold about 3.1%. Germline V gives CDR1 SGDLS, CDR2 YYNGEE. This CDR3 contains 16 residues. Trimming removed 2 bases at V and 4 bases at J, with 18 bases between. About this clone itself: What it binds is unknown.

Patient tissue came from resections in Japan or China, 2014–2017. H&E slides confirmed each diagnosis, reviewed by two pathologists independently. Sequenced input: FFPE invasive lung adenocarcinoma tissue. This receptor was taken from a person over 45 with lung adenocarcinoma. This chain connects TRBV9 to TRBJ2-5, with D tentatively TRBD2 (7 bases). In DNA form, the CDR3 reads TGTGCCAGCAGCGTCCGAGGGGGGGGGCCGGGAGAGACCCAGTACTTC. Protein sequence: CASSVRGGGPGETQYF.